These 20 T cell receptor beta chains were all obtained from the same sample, sequenced in a study of blood T cells in healthy people across ages. The use of a sample-barcoded 5' primer and a J-beta primer mix characterized a second PCR of 7 to 11 cycles. In TCRdb, the 5' RACE reads were re-called with MiXCR into one record per CDR3 protein. Of 650,000 to 1,000,000 distinct CDR3 sequences listed, roughly 34% are singletons. Sequenced sample: blood. These receptors were collected from a man aged 18 to 30 in good health.

This clonotype was found a few times. This chain links TRBV9 with TRBJ2-3; 7 bases fit TRBD2. The germline CDR1 and CDR2 sequences are SGDLS and YYNGEE. Unmatched junction bases numbered 6, after V lost 0 bases and J lost 8 bases. There are 14 residues in the CDR3. CDR3 amino acids: CASSVGDYLFTQYF. CDR3 DNA sequence: TGTGCCAGCAGCGTAGGGGACTACCTGTTTACGCAGTATTTT.

This clonotype has more than one count but fewer than ten. The gene calls are TRBV7-3 and TRBJ2-3; D not resolved. The V gene's germline CDR1 is SGHTA and CDR2 FQGTGA. Trimming took 1 base from V and 0 from J, leaving 8 bases between them. This CDR3 is built from 15 residues. The CDR3 region has the DNA TGTGCCAGCAGCTTAAGCCTATCTAGCACAGATACGCAGTATTTT. It codes for CASSLSLSSTDTQYF.

The chain joins TRBV14 to TRBJ2-1, with D unclear. Germline CDR1 is SGHDN and CDR2 is FVKESK. Trimming pared 4 bases from V and 4 bases from J, leaving 11 bases between. There are 14 residues in the CDR3. The CDR3 DNA sequence: TGTGCCAGCAGCCTCCTCCCCCTTTACAATGAGCAGTTCTTC. Translation: CASSLLPLYNEQFF.

There are a few counts of this clonotype. This sequence joins TRBV7-9 and TRBJ2-7, with 9 bases matching TRBD2. The CDR3 is 15 residues long. CDR1 is SEHNR, CDR2 FQNEAQ, per germline (reference sequence). V was pared by 0 bases and J by 4 bases, with 4 bases of the junction left unmatched. In nucleotides, the CDR3 is TGTGCCAGCAGCTTAGCTAGCGGGGGCAGATACGAGCAGTACTTC. This gives the protein CASSLASGGRYEQYF.

This clonotype was seen at least ten times. Compared with germline, one end of the junction differs, possibly owing to a read error. The chain joins TRBV7-7 to TRBJ2-3; unclear D gene. CDR1 and CDR2 from the germline V gene are SSHAT and FNYEAQ (reference sequence). The CDR3 extends over 13 amino acids. In nucleotides, the CDR3 is TGTGCTAGCAGCTCCGGGCCGACAGATACGCAGTATTTT. It is translated as CASSSGPTDTQYF. Filled out from reference TRBV7-7 and TRBJ2-3, the complete variable domain reads GAGVSQSPRYKVTKRGQDVTLRCDPISSHATLYWYQQALGQGPEFLTYFNYEAQPDKSGLPSDRFSAERPEGSISTLTIQRTEQRDSAMYRCASSSGPTDTQYFGPGTRLTVL.

Note on this clonotype: A read error may account for a junction end that differs from germline. The chain employs TRBV6-2 or TRBV6-3 and TRBJ1-1; D call uncertain. The CDR3 is made up of 12 amino acids. The germline V gene has CDR1 MNHEY and CDR2 SVGEGT. The CDR3 loop is CASRNLNTEAIF. The CDR3 DNA reads as TGTGCCAGCAGGAATCTAAACACTGAAGCTATCTTT.

With respect to this clonotype: Sequence at one end of the junction differs from germline and may be a read error. The rearrangement uses TRBV4-3 and TRBJ2-1; TRBD2 is a possible D gene (7 bases). This CDR3 is built from 20 residues. Germline loops: CDR1 LGHNA, CDR2 YSLEER. CDR3: CASGQEIWGGPASSYNEQFF. CDR3 nucleotides: TGCGCCAGCGGCCAAGAAATCTGGGGGGGGCCCGCGAGCTCCTACAATGAGCAGTTCTTC.

Ten or more counts support this clonotype. The CDR3 here is CATSRARGTDTQYF. In DNA, the CDR3 is TGTGCCACCAGCAGAGCACGGGGCACAGATACGCAGTATTTT. V gene TRBV15 combines with J gene TRBJ2-3; D remains ambiguous. Trimming pared 1 base from V and 1 base from J, leaving 6 bases between. This CDR3 comprises 14 residues. Germline V gene data show CDR1 as LNHNV and CDR2 as YYDKDF (reference sequence).

The genes are TRBV4-3 and TRBJ2-5; tentative D call: TRBD2 (5 bases). The V and J ends lost 0 bases and 5 bases respectively, with 10 bases between them. The CDR3 consists of 14 residues. Germline V gives CDR1 LGHNA, CDR2 YSLEER. The CDR3 DNA reads as TGCGCCAGCAGCCAAGACCGGGGAGAGGAGACCCAGTACTTC. It translates to CASSQDRGEETQYF.

A few counts support this clonotype. The chain has TRBV7-2 and TRBJ2-5, with 8 bases identical to TRBD2. The CDR3 spans 13 residues. In germline, CDR1 is SGHTA, CDR2 FQGNSA. Unmatched junction bases numbered 6, after V lost 5 bases and J lost 7 bases. The CDR3 nucleotides are TGTGCCAGCAGCCCCGGGACTAGTGCGACCCAGTACTTC. It encodes CASSPGTSATQYF.

The V gene is TRBV12-3 or TRBV12-4, the J gene TRBJ2-3; TRBD1 might be the D (5 bases). The V end was cut by 6 bases, the J end by 5 bases, with 18 bases between. CDR3 length: 15 amino acids. The CDR3 is CASSLRGLPGDTQYF. DNA for the CDR3: TGTGCCAGCAGCCTAAGGGGTCTGCCTGGAGATACGCAGTATTTT.

A word on this clonotype: One junction end disagrees with the germline gene, perhaps due to a read error. This chain joins TRBV4-2 and TRBJ2-1, with D possibly matching TRBD1 (5 bases). The CDR3 runs 16 residues. CDR1 and CDR2 (germline): LGHNA, YNFKEQ. Here the CDR3 reads CTSSPLKGPTYNEQFF. CDR3 DNA sequence: TGTACCAGCAGCCCCCTGAAGGGGCCGACATACAATGAGCAGTTCTTC.

The chain joins TRBV20-1 to TRBJ2-5; D perhaps matches TRBD2 (7 bases). Trimming stripped 5 bases from V and 5 bases from J, with 18 bases between. In germline, CDR1 is DFQATT, CDR2 SNEGSKA (reference sequence). The CDR3 runs to 14 residues. DNA of the CDR3: TGCAGTGCTCATACCCATGGGGGGGGCGAGACCCAGTACTTC. It encodes CSAHTHGGGETQYF.

This sequence joins TRBV20-1 and TRBJ1-2; D is unresolved. Germline CDR1 reads DFQATT; CDR2 reads SNEGSKA (reference sequence). V was clipped by 0 bases and J by 6 bases, with 20 bases between them. The CDR3 runs to 16 residues. The CDR3 loop is CSARDEAVGISDGYTF. CDR3 in DNA: TGCAGTGCTAGAGATGAGGCAGTGGGAATTTCGGATGGCTACACCTTC.

The sample holds a few counts of this clonotype. The chain employs TRBV5-1 and TRBJ2-5; possibly TRBD1 for D (7 bases). Trimming removed 0 bases at V and 1 base at J, with 10 bases between. There are 15 residues in the CDR3. CDR1 SGHRS and CDR2 YFSETQ come from the germline V gene. The CDR3 spells CASSLGRGLQETQYF. The CDR3, as DNA: TGCGCCAGCAGCTTGGGGAGGGGGCTCCAAGAGACCCAGTACTTC.

This chain joins TRBV7-9 and TRBJ2-1; D gene uncertain. Trimming removed 7 bases at V and 0 bases at J, with 10 bases between. Germline V gene lookup returns CDR1 SEHNR and CDR2 FQNEAQ (reference sequence). CDR3 length: 14 residues. The CDR3 DNA is TGTGCCAGCAACCCGGGTATCTCCTACAATGAGCAGTTCTTC. Its translation: CASNPGISYNEQFF.

The chain links TRBV3-1 to TRBJ2-2, with TRBD1 identical over 8 bases. CDR1 is LGHDT, CDR2 YNNKEL, per germline (reference sequence). The V gene end was trimmed by 1 base and the J gene end by 6 bases; junction bases not matched to a gene: 4. The CDR3 sequence is 15 residues long. Here the CDR3 reads CASSQGAGGSGELFF. The CDR3 nucleotides are TGTGCCAGCAGCCAAGGGGCAGGGGGCTCCGGGGAGCTGTTTTTT.

Worth noting for this clonotype: A much larger clone is a single base away; this may be a read error. This chain connects TRBV5-1 to TRBJ2-4; the D gene could be TRBD1 or TRBD2 (5 bases each). This CDR3 has 14 amino acids. Germline CDR1 and CDR2: SGHRS and YFSETQ. Trimming pared 5 bases from V and 15 bases from J, leaving 24 bases between. As DNA, the CDR3 is TGCGCCAGCAGTCGGCAGGGAGTCGCCTACGAGCGGTACTTC. Protein product: CASSRQGVAYERYF.

This clonotype has more than one count but fewer than ten. V is TRBV7-9 and J is TRBJ1-2; 8 nucleotides agree with TRBD1. The CDR3 has 14 residues. V gave up 5 bases and J gave up 2 bases; unmatched junction bases: 4. Germline V gene sequence: CDR1 SEHNR, CDR2 FQNEAQ (reference sequence). The CDR3 sequence is CASSTGGLNYGYTF. The CDR3 coding sequence is TGTGCCAGCAGCACAGGGGGGTTAAACTATGGCTACACCTTC. Complete variable domain (other parts from reference TRBV7-9 and TRBJ1-2): DTGVSQNPRHKITKRGQNVTFRCDPISEHNRLYWYRQTLGQGPEFLTYFQNEAQLEKSRLLSDRFSAERPKGSFSTLEIQRTEQGDSAMYLCASSTGGLNYGYTFGSGTRLTVV.

This clonotype was counted many times. This chain links TRBV7-9 with TRBJ2-1; no reliable D call. CDR1 is SEHNR, CDR2 FQNEAQ, per germline (reference sequence). V was pared by 5 bases and J by 0 bases, with 17 bases between. The CDR3 is made up of 17 amino acids. CDR3 region: CASSPPPRLSSYNEQFF. In DNA, the CDR3 is TGTGCCAGCAGCCCCCCCCCTCGTCTCAGCTCCTACAATGAGCAGTTCTTC.